A single TCR beta chain is shown here with its context. The CDR3 length is 15 residues. CDR1 is MNHEY and CDR2 is SVGEGT in the germline V gene. V shed 6 bases and J 1 base; nucleotides not matched to a gene: 8. Profiling relied on immunoSEQ multiplex PCR, and the TCRdb table lists in-frame clones only, not all of them. The sample yields 150,000 to 200,000 clones, roughly nine tenths seen once. This record comes from a study of blood T cell repertoires in COVID-19. Specimen: peripheral blood. The sequence derives from a man in his 70s with active or convalescent COVID-19. The chain recombines TRBV6-2 or TRBV6-3 with TRBJ1-1; 7 positions agree with TRBD1. The CDR3 sequence: CASSDYRGGNTEAFF. The CDR3 nucleotides are TGTGCCAGCAGCGATTACAGGGGAGGGAACACTGAAGCTTTCTTT.